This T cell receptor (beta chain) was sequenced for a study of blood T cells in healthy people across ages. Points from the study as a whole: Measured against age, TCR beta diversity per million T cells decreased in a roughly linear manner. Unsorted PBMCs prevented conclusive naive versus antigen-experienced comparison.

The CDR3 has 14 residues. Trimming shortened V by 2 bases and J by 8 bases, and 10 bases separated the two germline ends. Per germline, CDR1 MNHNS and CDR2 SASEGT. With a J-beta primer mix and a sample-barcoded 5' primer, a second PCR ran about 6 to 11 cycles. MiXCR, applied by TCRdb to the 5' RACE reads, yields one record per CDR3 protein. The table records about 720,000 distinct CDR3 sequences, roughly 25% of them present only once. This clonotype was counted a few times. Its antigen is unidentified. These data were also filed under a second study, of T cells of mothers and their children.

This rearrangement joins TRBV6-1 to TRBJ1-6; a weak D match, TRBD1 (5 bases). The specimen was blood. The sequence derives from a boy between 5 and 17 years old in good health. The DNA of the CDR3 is TGTGCCAGCAGTGAACGTCGAGGGGATTCACCCCTCCACTTT. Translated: CASSERRGDSPLHF.